The T cell receptor beta chain described here comes from a study of T-cell reconstitution after alpha-beta-depleted transplantation in children. This clonotype came up a few times. Germline V gene sequence: CDR1 SGHVS, CDR2 FQNEAQ. The CDR3 is 16 amino acids. Trimming removed 5 bases from V and 4 bases from J; junction bases left unmatched: 8. Preparation of the TCRbeta library used unique molecular identifiers. TCRdb reanalysed the PCR reads using MiXCR and keeps one entry per CDR3 protein. The sample carries around 250,000 distinct CDR3 sequences, about 10% recorded once. The rearrangement uses TRBV7-8 and TRBJ2-1, with 10 bases aligning to TRBD1. This TCR came from a human donor who donated a stem cell graft to a child with SCID. The specimen was PBMCs from the stem cell graft donor, collected from the stem cell graft. CDR3 amino acids: CASSGAGQGNYNEQFF. CDR3 nucleotides: TGTGCCAGCAGCGGGGCGGGACAGGGGAATTACAATGAGCAGTTCTTC.